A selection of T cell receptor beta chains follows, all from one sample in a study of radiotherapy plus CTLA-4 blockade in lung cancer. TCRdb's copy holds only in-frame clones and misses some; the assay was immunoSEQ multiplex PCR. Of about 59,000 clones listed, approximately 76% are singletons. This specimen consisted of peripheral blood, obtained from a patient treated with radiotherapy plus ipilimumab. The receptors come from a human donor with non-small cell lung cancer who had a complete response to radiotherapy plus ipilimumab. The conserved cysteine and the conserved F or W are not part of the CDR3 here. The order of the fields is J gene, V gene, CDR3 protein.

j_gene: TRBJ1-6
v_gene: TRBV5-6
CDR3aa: ASSLDRNNSPLH

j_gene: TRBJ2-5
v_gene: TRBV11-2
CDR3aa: ASSLSTTSTGGRETQY

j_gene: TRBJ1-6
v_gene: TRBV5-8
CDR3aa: ASSFVRSPLH

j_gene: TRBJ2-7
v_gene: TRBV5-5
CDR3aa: ASSPHRAYEQY

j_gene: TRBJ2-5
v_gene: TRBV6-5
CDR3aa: ASSRTGGEETQY

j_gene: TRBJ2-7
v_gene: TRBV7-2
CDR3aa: ASSLDAAYEQY

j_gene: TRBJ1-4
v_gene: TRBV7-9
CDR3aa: ASSLGQGRGDEKLF

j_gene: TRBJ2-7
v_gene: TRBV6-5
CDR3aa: ASSLGGFSSYEQY

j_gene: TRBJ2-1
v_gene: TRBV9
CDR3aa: ASSPTSSVDNEQF

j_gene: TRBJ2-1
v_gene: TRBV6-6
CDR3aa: ASRDGTGGLREQF

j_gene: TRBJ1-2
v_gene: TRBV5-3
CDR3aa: ARSLAKKRNYGYT

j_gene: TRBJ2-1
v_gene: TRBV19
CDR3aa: ASRGGGSSYNEQF

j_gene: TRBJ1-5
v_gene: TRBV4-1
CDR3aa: ASSQSLLTGDNQPQH

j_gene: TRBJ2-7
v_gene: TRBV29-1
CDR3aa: SVEDNNVWYRQY

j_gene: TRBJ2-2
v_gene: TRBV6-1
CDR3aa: ASTRGSTGELF

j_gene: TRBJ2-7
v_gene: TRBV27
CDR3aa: ASSLVRTSEQY

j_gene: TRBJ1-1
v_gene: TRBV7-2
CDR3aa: ASRPLRESQAF

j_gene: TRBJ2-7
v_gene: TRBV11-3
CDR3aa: ASSLASGSSYEQY

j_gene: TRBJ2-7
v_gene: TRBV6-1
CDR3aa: ASSEQGPPYEQY

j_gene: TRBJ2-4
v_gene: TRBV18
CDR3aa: ASSPRVGVGAKNIQY

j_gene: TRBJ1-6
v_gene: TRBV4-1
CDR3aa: ASSPAPLSGWPLH

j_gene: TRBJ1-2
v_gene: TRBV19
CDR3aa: ASSPRGATNYGYT

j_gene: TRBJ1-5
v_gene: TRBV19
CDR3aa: ASNDRGGNQPQH